Following are 27 T cell receptor beta chains from one sample sequenced in a study of PD-1 blockade in classical Hodgkin lymphoma. Sequenced by immunoSEQ multiplex PCR; TCRdb stores in-frame clones only, minus some. This table holds 35,000 to 45,000 clones, approximately 86% found once. All patients experienced relapse after autologous stem cell transplantation, and brentuximab vedotin exposure was variable. The source was peripheral blood mononuclear cells (PBMCs), collected before the second cycle of nivolumab. All receptors derive from a human donor with classical Hodgkin lymphoma.

The chain recombines TRBV7-3 with TRBJ1-2; 9 nucleotides line up with TRBD1. CDR1 is SGHTA and CDR2 is FQGTGA in the germline V gene. Trimming removed 2 bases from V and 6 bases from J; junction bases left unmatched: 4. The CDR3 runs to 14 residues. CDR3 region: CASSLGGQGDGYTF. In nucleotides, the CDR3 is TGTGCCAGCAGCTTAGGGGGACAGGGCGATGGCTACACCTTC.

This clone turned up a few times. The rearrangement uses TRBV6-5 and TRBJ2-1, with 7 nucleotides matching TRBD2. CDR3 length equals 14 residues. After removal of 5 bases from V and 3 bases from J, the junction contained 4 bases not matched to a gene. Germline CDR1 and CDR2: MNHEY and SVGAGI. The CDR3 region has the DNA TGTGCCAGCAGTCTAAGCGGGAACTACAATGAGCAGTTCTTC. The encoded protein is CASSLSGNYNEQFF.

The gene calls are TRBV28 and TRBJ1-1; D unresolved. Germline V gene lookup returns CDR1 MDHEN and CDR2 SYDVKM. The CDR3 covers 14 residues. Trimming took 2 bases from V and 0 from J, leaving 7 bases between them. CDR3 nucleotide sequence: TGTGCCAGCAGTTTAAGGAGGGTGAACACTGAAGCTTTCTTT. This encodes CASSLRRVNTEAFF.

Concerning this clone itself: One end of the junction is discordant with germline, which a read error may explain. V is TRBV10-3 and J is TRBJ2-1; maybe TRBD2 (5 bases). Looked up from germline, CDR1 is ENHRY and CDR2 is SYGVKD. The CDR3 totals 15 residues. The CDR3 here is CASSASGSSYNEQFF. The CDR3 nucleotides read TGTGCCAGCAGTGCCAGCGGTAGCTCCTACAATGAGCAGTTCTTC.

The chain has TRBV5-4 and TRBJ1-3, with a possible D match to TRBD1 (5 bases). CDR1 SGHNT and CDR2 YYREEE come from the germline V gene (reference sequence). The CDR3 is made up of 15 amino acids. Trimming removed 0 bases at V and 1 base at J, with 8 bases between. DNA for the CDR3: TGTGCCAGCAGCTTGGAAAGGGGATCTGGAAACACCATATATTTT. This translates into CASSLERGSGNTIYF.

The chain has TRBV6-6 and TRBJ2-1; TRBD2 agrees at 7 bases. Germline values: CDR1 MNHNY, CDR2 SVGAGI (reference sequence). This CDR3 spans 15 amino acids. J gave up 6 bases and V 6 bases, and 11 bases lay outside the gene matches. The CDR3: CASSVGGASRNEQFF. In DNA form, the CDR3 reads TGTGCCAGCAGCGTGGGAGGGGCTAGCCGCAATGAGCAGTTCTTC.

The genes are TRBV21-1 and TRBJ1-2. TRBV21-1 constitutes a pseudogene. The CDR3 is made up of 15 amino acids. The CDR3 reads CASSKVGGAGYGYTF. The CDR3 DNA is TGTGCCAGCAGCAAAGTCGGGGGCGCCGGCTATGGCTACACCTTC.

This clone was seen a few times. The chain has TRBV19 and TRBJ2-2; 9 positions match TRBD2. The germline gives CDR1 LNHDA, CDR2 SQIVND (reference sequence). This CDR3 is built from 17 residues. The V segment lost 8 bases and the J segment 0 bases; nucleotides outside the gene matches: 10. The DNA for the CDR3 is TGTGCCAGTCAGGAGGCCAGCGGGAGGACGAACACCGGGGAGCTGTTTTTT. It translates to CASQEASGRTNTGELFF.

The chain has TRBV29-1 and TRBJ2-5; 7 nucleotides align to TRBD2. CDR1 and CDR2 from the germline V gene are SQVTM and ANQGSEA. V dropped 3 bases and J dropped 7; count of bases not matched to a gene: 8. The CDR3 is 13 amino acids. CDR3 nucleotides: TGCAGCGTTGATCAAGCGGGAAGTGTGACCCAGTACTTC. Encoded protein: CSVDQAGSVTQYF.

The chain carries TRBV5-4 and TRBJ1-2, with TRBD1 matching over 8 bases. Germline V CDR1 and CDR2: SGHNT, YYREEE (reference sequence). V trimming: 6 bases; J trimming: 6 bases; junction bases outside the gene matches: 19. The CDR3 is made up of 17 amino acids. The CDR3 loop is CASKPGGAGGNLNGYTF. The CDR3 region has the DNA TGTGCCAGCAAGCCAGGGGGCGCAGGGGGAAACTTGAATGGCTACACCTTC.

The chain is built from TRBV11-3 and TRBJ2-7, with TRBD2 matching 11 bases. V shed 5 bases, J shed 2 bases, and the junction held 5 bases outside the gene matches. Germline V gives CDR1 SGHNT, CDR2 YENEEA. The CDR3 totals 15 residues. The CDR3 loop reads CASSAKTSGTYEQYF. The CDR3 DNA reads as TGTGCCAGCAGCGCGAAGACTAGCGGGACCTACGAGCAGTACTTC.

The gene calls are TRBV29-1 and TRBJ2-7; 11 nucleotides line up with TRBD2. CDR3 length: 12 residues. Germline CDR1 is SQVTM and CDR2 is ANQGSEA. J lost 4 bases, V lost 6 bases, and 2 bases had no gene match. CDR3 sequence: CSVIAGGYEQYF. In DNA, the CDR3 is TGCAGCGTCATAGCGGGAGGGTACGAGCAGTACTTC.

A word on this clone: Its ends do not fully match the called genes, so a read error is possible. Other DNA sequences in the sample encode the same CDR3. The chain carries TRBV11-3 and TRBJ2-2, with D possibly TRBD1 on 6 matching bases. CDR1 and CDR2 from the germline V gene are SGHNT and YENEEA. CDR3 length equals 15 residues. The DNA for the CDR3 is TGTGCCAGCAGCTTAGCGGGACACCAAACCGGAGAGCTGTTTTTT. As protein: CASSLAGHQTGELFF.

V usage is TRBV19 and J usage is TRBJ2-1, with 7 bases identical to TRBD1. The CDR3 contains 15 residues. V gave up 6 bases and J gave up 2 bases; unmatched junction bases: 7. In germline, CDR1 is LNHDA, CDR2 SQIVND (reference sequence). CDR3 protein: CASSHRGPPYNEQFF. CDR3 nucleotides: TGTGCCAGTAGCCACAGGGGACCCCCCTACAATGAGCAGTTCTTC.

CDR3 in DNA: TGCAGCGCTAAAACGGGATTCAGCTCCTACGAGCAGTACTTC. This sequence encodes CSAKTGFSSYEQYF. The chain links TRBV29-1 to TRBJ2-7; D is perhaps TRBD2 (5 bases). Germline lookup yields CDR1 SQVTM and CDR2 ANQGSEA. This CDR3 is 14 amino acids long. The V gene lost 7 bases and the J gene lost 0 bases, with 16 bases spanning the gap.

The chain employs TRBV2 and TRBJ2-2; D may be TRBD2 (5 bases). V was trimmed by 6 bases and J by 7 bases, leaving 9 bases between them. The CDR3 runs 12 residues. In germline, CDR1 is SNHLY, CDR2 FYNNEI. The CDR3 is CASSPGGGELFF. DNA of the CDR3: TGTGCCAGCAGCCCAGGAGGCGGGGAGCTGTTTTTT. Full variable domain (missing parts from reference TRBV2 and TRBJ2-2): EPEVTQTPSHQVTQMGQEVILRCVPISNHLYFYWYRQILGQKVEFLVSFYNNEISEKSEIFDDQFSVERPDGSNFTLKIRSTKLEDSAMYFCASSPGGGELFFGEGSRLTVL.

V and J are TRBV28 and TRBJ2-1; no firm D call. CDR3 length: 13 amino acids. V lost 1 base, J lost 2 bases, and 3 bases lay in between. Germline lookup yields CDR1 MDHEN and CDR2 SYDVKM. The CDR3 region has the DNA TGTGCCAGCAGTTTATCCACCTACAATGAGCAGTTCTTC. This gives the protein CASSLSTYNEQFF.

The rearrangement uses TRBV29-1 and TRBJ2-3; TRBD2 aligns across 11 bases. The CDR3 runs to 17 residues. Germline V gene lookup returns CDR1 SQVTM and CDR2 ANQGSEA. After removal of 8 bases from V and 0 bases from J, the junction contained 13 bases not matched to a gene. CDR3 protein: CSPGGLAGTPSTDTQYF. The DNA of the CDR3 is TGCAGCCCGGGAGGACTAGCGGGCACCCCTAGCACAGATACGCAGTATTTT.

The CDR3 spells CASSLLPGGSISGTEAFF. CDR3 sequence (DNA): TGTGCCAGCAGCCTCTTGCCCGGGGGATCTATTTCGGGGACTGAAGCTTTCTTT. V gene TRBV7-9 combines with J gene TRBJ1-1; tentatively, D is TRBD1 (5 bases). Trimming removed 5 bases at V and 5 bases at J, with 27 bases between. CDR1 is SEHNR and CDR2 is FQNEAQ in the germline V gene (reference sequence). This CDR3 is built from 18 residues.

The CDR3: CASAPGDNTEAFF. DNA for the CDR3: TGTGCCAGCGCCCCAGGTGACAACACTGAAGCTTTCTTT. The V call is TRBV6-4, the J call TRBJ1-1; D uncertain. This CDR3 has 13 amino acids. CDR1 and CDR2 (germline): MRHNA, SNTAGT. V was cut by 8 bases and J by 2 bases, with 12 bases left in between.

V gene TRBV4-1 combines with J gene TRBJ2-6, with 8 bases aligning to TRBD2. CDR1 is MGHRA, CDR2 YSYEKL, per germline. The J segment lost 2 bases and the V segment lost 5 bases, leaving 8 bases of the junction unmatched. The CDR3 runs to 17 residues. Here the CDR3 DNA reads TGCGCCAGCAGCGTCTCAGCGGGAGAGACTGGGGCCAACGTCCTGACTTTC. The encoded protein is CASSVSAGETGANVLTF.

This clone was observed a single time. The chain couples TRBV6-1 to TRBJ2-7; D remains ambiguous. V was cut by 6 bases and J by 2 bases, with 5 bases left in between. The CDR3 covers 11 residues. Germline V gene lookup returns CDR1 MNHNS and CDR2 SASEGT. The CDR3 DNA reads as TGTGCCAGCAGAATACCCTACGAGCAGTACTTC. Translated: CASRIPYEQYF.

The V call is TRBV6-5, the J call TRBJ2-5, with no clear D. CDR1 is MNHEY, CDR2 SVGAGI, per germline. The CDR3 spans 12 residues. V was clipped by 6 bases and J by 5 bases, with 10 bases between them. The CDR3 reads CASSTQGETQYF. The CDR3 nucleotides are TGTGCCAGCAGCACACAAGGGGAGACCCAGTACTTC.

The sample holds one count of this clone. The rearrangement joins TRBV10-3 to TRBJ2-3; D ambiguous. Trimming shortened V by 6 bases and J by 4 bases, and 17 bases separated the two germline ends. The length of the CDR3 is 15 residues. Germline values: CDR1 ENHRY, CDR2 SYGVKD. The CDR3 sequence: CAISFEYLGADTQYF. The CDR3 DNA reads TGTGCCATCAGCTTCGAGTACCTTGGGGCAGATACGCAGTATTTT.

V usage is TRBV5-4 and J usage is TRBJ1-5; D possibly corresponds to TRBD1 (5 bases). CDR1 and CDR2 from the germline V gene are SGHNT and YYREEE (reference sequence). The CDR3 runs 16 residues. The V and J ends lost 3 bases and 2 bases respectively, with 15 bases between them. CDR3 loop: CASSYPAGQGNQPQHF. The CDR3, as DNA: TGTGCCAGCAGCTACCCTGCAGGGCAGGGCAATCAGCCCCAGCATTTT.

In its sample, this clone was seen once. The CDR3, as DNA: TGTGCCAGCAGCTTATATAAAGAGCAGTTCTTC. Protein product: CASSLYKEQFF. V gene TRBV11-2 combines with J gene TRBJ2-1, with no clear D. The CDR3 totals 11 residues. In germline, CDR1 is SGHAT, CDR2 FQNNGV. V dropped 2 bases and J dropped 10 bases, with 6 bases sitting between them.

This chain uses TRBV5-1 with TRBJ2-1; D is perhaps TRBD1 (5 bases). Germline-derived CDR1 and CDR2 are SGHRS and YFSETQ. Trimming took off 6 bases at V and 5 bases at J, with 12 bases between the two ends. The CDR3 has 13 residues. Here the CDR3 reads CASTLGVDNEQFF. The CDR3 nucleotides read TGCGCCAGCACCCTAGGGGTAGACAATGAGCAGTTCTTC. Full variable domain (outside the CDR3, taken from reference TRBV5-1 and TRBJ2-1): KAGVTQTPRYLIKTRGQQVTLSCSPISGHRSVSWYQQTPGQGLQFLFEYFSETQRNKGNFPGRFSGRQFSNSRSEMNVSTLELGDSALYLCASTLGVDNEQFFGPGTRLTVL.